This TCR beta chain was sequenced for a study of T cell responses to AZD1222 COVID-19 vaccine. Sequencing was performed with immunoSEQ multiplex PCR; in TCRdb, only in-frame clones are kept and a portion is missing. The sample has 160,000 or so clones; roughly 86% are singletons. On this clone: The antigen is unknown.

Looked up from germline, CDR1 is MNHEY and CDR2 is SVGAGI. The CDR3 runs 14 residues. V trimming: 5 bases; J trimming: 10 bases; junction bases outside the gene matches: 13. Study-level results: CD4 TCRs associated with vaccination spanned spike, dominating at 160-218 and 743-854. Baseline seropositivity occurred in only a handful of AZD1222 recipients.

Sequencing was performed on peripheral blood, taken on day 0 of AZD1222 vaccination. This TCR derives from an adult in good health. The chain carries TRBV6-5 and TRBJ1-2, with 7 bases lining up with TRBD1. CDR3 nucleotides: TGTGCCAGCAGTCTCTTCCGGGACAGTCTCGACTACACCTTC. It codes for CASSLFRDSLDYTF.